The present T cell receptor beta chain was sequenced within a study of PD-1 blockade in mismatch repair-deficient tumors. Across the whole study: Patients had 11 to 13 mismatch repair-deficient cancer types and were previously treated and progressing.

CDR3 length: 18 amino acids. The junction had 14 bases not matched to a gene; V was cut back by 6 bases and J by 1 base. Germline lookup yields CDR1 MNHEY and CDR2 SMNVEV (reference sequence). Assay used: immunoSEQ multiplex PCR; TCRdb lists only in-frame clones, some missing. The table has 35,000 to 40,000 clones, more than 75% seen once; the top ten hold over 20%. PCR or immunohistochemistry showed mismatch repair deficiency in every enrolled patient. This chain joins TRBV27 and TRBJ2-3, with 9 bases aligning to TRBD1. The input for sequencing was peripheral blood, taken 4 weeks after starting pembrolizumab. This TCR came from an adult with mismatch repair-deficient cancer. CDR3 sequence: CASRKNPQGAGGTDTQYF. The CDR3 nucleotides are TGTGCCAGCAGAAAAAACCCACAGGGGGCGGGAGGCACAGATACGCAGTATTTT.